This T cell receptor beta chain appears in the sequencing data of a study of OX40 agonist ivuxolimab in advanced cancers. On the study more broadly: An anti-OX40 (CD134) antibody with agonistic activity, ivuxolimab, was administered to patients.

Germline V lookup: CDR1 SGHRS, CDR2 YFSETQ. V gave up 0 bases and J gave up 1 base, with 14 bases separating them. The CDR3 has 17 residues. Generated by immunoSEQ multiplex PCR, the TCRdb table keeps only in-frame clones and is missing some. The table includes fewer than 100,000 clones, approximately 91% detected once. This clonotype was sampled from an adult with an advanced solid tumor such as melanoma, head and neck, liver or kidney cancer. The rearrangement joins TRBV5-1 to TRBJ1-5; D not resolved. The material sequenced was CD4+ or CD8+ T cells sorted from blood, taken in a trial of the OX40 agonist ivuxolimab. As DNA, the CDR3 is TGCGCCAGCAGCTTGGGAGCGGGTGTAGGAAGCAATCAGCCCCAGCATTTT. It yields the protein CASSLGAGVGSNQPQHF.